This TCR beta chain appears in the sequencing data of a study of monozygotic twins with inflammatory bowel disease. The CDR3 has 14 residues. Germline-derived CDR1 and CDR2 are SGHTA and FQGNSA. UMIs incorporating a 6-nucleotide sample barcode were appended by means of template switching. TCRdb re-called the 5' RACE reads and shows each CDR3 protein once, DNA omitted. Its table lists under 150,000 distinct CDR3 sequences. This clonotype was obtained from a human donor with ulcerative colitis or Crohn's disease, or a healthy co-twin of an affected twin (not recorded which). The chain has TRBV7-2 and TRBJ2-7; the TCRdb D gene call, TRBD1, has no DNA to confirm it. The specimen was blood. The CDR3 region is CASSTTGAGYEQYF.